The source of this T cell receptor beta chain is a study of stem cell transplantation in POMP-related autoinflammatory disease. Clones were sequenced by immunoSEQ multiplex PCR, and TCRdb holds only the in-frame ones, with some missing. The sample lists 68,000 or so clones; approximately 90% were seen once. Germline CDR1 is SGHRS and CDR2 is YFSETQ. The CDR3 covers 14 residues. Trimming took 4 bases from V and 0 from J, leaving 9 bases between them. This clonotype was obtained from a human patient with POMP-related autoinflammation and immune dysregulation (PRAID). Some T cells may be supplied by the graft donor. The J gene is TRBJ2-3, the V gene TRBV5-1; no clear D. The sample was CD4+ T cells from PBMCs, taken after stem cell transplantation. DNA of the CDR3: TGCGCCAGCAGCACCTCGACCAGCACAGATACGCAGTATTTT. Translating it yields CASSTSTSTDTQYF.